This T cell receptor (beta chain) is drawn from a study of human T cells and chemical hapten exposure. On the study more broadly: Diphenylcyclopropenone was applied weekly to patients' scalps across the approximately 24-week study. Alopecia areata, totalis or universalis affected patients who were mostly female. The study's findings and limits: TCRs above 1 in 1000 frequency stayed constant with DPC sensitization.

The CDR3 loop spans 16 amino acids. The ends were cut back, 0 bases at V and 0 bases at J, with 7 bases in the middle. Germline-derived CDR1 and CDR2 are SGHNT and YYREEE (reference sequence). Time point defined: patch test 2, 6 weeks after DPC sensitization. Indicated treatment: therapeutic diphenylcyclopropenone sensitization with weekly scalp DPC. TCRdb reanalysed the RACE reads using MiXCR and keeps one entry per CDR3 protein. The sample gives about 100,000 distinct CDR3 sequences, approximately 10% of which show up once; 3.2% is in the top ten. A word on this clonotype: The antigen is unknown.

The sequences come from whole blood, collected in connection with sensitization to the hapten diphenylcyclopropenone (DPC). The gene calls are TRBV5-4 and TRBJ1-6, with a weak D call TRBD1 (5 bases). This TCR derives from a woman aged 35 to 49 with alopecia areata. Some clones in this sample may be carry-over from other donors' samples. The CDR3: CASSLGQPSYNSPLHF. The CDR3 nucleotides read TGTGCCAGCAGCTTGGGACAGCCCTCCTATAATTCACCCCTCCACTTT.